This T cell receptor beta chain came from a study of cytomegalovirus exposure and HLA in healthy donors. General study points: About 87% or about 30% of the time was how often most TCR beta V segments were productive, according to an earlier analysis. CMV serostatus was the only recorded immune exposure for donors.

For this clone: What it recognizes is unknown.

Primers: 60 Vbeta forward and 13 Jbeta reverse. The protocol was immunoSEQ multiplex PCR, while the TCRdb copy is restricted to in-frame clones and leaves out a portion. In the table there are 80,000 to 100,000 clones, about four fifths of which are singletons. Trimming left V 4 bases short and J 10 bases short, with 16 bases between. Germline CDR1 MNHNS, CDR2 SASEGT. This CDR3 region has 13 residues. This chain joins TRBV6-1 and TRBJ1-1; no firm D call. The TCR sequence derives from a man in his forties in good health and CMV-seropositive. The source material was PBMCs. This chain's CDR3 is CASSGTADTAAFF. The CDR3 region has the DNA TGTGCCAGCAGTGGCACGGCCGACACGGCAGCTTTCTTT.